These 9 T cell receptor beta chains were all obtained from the same sample, sequenced in a study of early T cells in non-severe SARS-CoV-2 infection. TCRdb fed the 5' RACE reads into MiXCR, producing one record per CDR3 protein. The data show tens of thousands of distinct CDR3 sequences, with more than 6.5% seen just once and roughly 6% held by the top ten. The source was whole blood, collected at baseline. The receptors derive from an adult who was a healthcare worker with PCR-confirmed SARS-CoV-2 infection or an uninfected control (not recorded which).

This clonotype was seen ten or more times. The chain recombines TRBV19 with TRBJ2-7; 8 bases fit TRBD1. Looked up from germline, CDR1 is LNHDA and CDR2 is SQIVND (reference sequence). V was clipped by 6 bases and J by 4 bases; unmatched bases: 8. The CDR3 length is 14 residues. The CDR3 sequence is CASSTPGQEYEQYF. The DNA of the CDR3 is TGTGCCAGTAGCACCCCGGGACAGGAATACGAGCAGTACTTC.

In this sample, this clonotype turned up many times. The rearrangement uses TRBV5-1 and TRBJ1-2; D unresolved. The V end was cut by 2 bases, the J end by 3 bases, with 8 bases between. CDR3 size: 13 residues. Germline V gene data show CDR1 as SGHRS and CDR2 as YFSETQ. The CDR3 coding sequence is TGCGCCAGCAGCTTTGATAACGACTATGGCTACACCTTC. Amino acids: CASSFDNDYGYTF.

About this clonotype: It may be a read error: a sequence one base away is much more abundant. The chain recombines TRBV4-2 with TRBJ2-7; D unclear. The CDR3 loop spans 11 amino acids. The V end lost 2 bases, the J end lost 9 bases, and 8 bases lay between the germline ends. Germline-derived CDR1 and CDR2 are LGHNA and YNFKEQ. The CDR3 DNA reads TGTGCCAGCAGCCAACCCGGCGGGCAGTACTTC. Encoded protein: CASSQPGGQYF.

In its sample, this clonotype was seen many times. V is TRBV7-2 and J is TRBJ2-1; D may match TRBD1 or TRBD2 (6 bases each). V was cut by 6 bases and J by 9 bases, with 12 bases left in between. The CDR3 has 12 amino acids. CDR1 SGHTA and CDR2 FQGNSA come from the germline V gene. CDR3 in DNA: TGTGCCAGCAGGGGACACGGGAGTGAGCAGTTCTTC. Its translation: CASRGHGSEQFF.

This clonotype was seen ten or more times. The V call is TRBV11-2, the J call TRBJ2-5, with 13 bases aligning to TRBD2. Looked up from germline, CDR1 is SGHAT and CDR2 is FQNNGV. The CDR3 extends over 15 amino acids. Trimming cost V 5 bases and J 5 bases; bases outside gene matches: 5. The CDR3: CASSPLAGGPETQYF. CDR3 in DNA: TGTGCCAGCAGCCCACTAGCGGGGGGGCCTGAGACCCAGTACTTC.

This clonotype came up many times. This chain joins TRBV30 and TRBJ1-4; 7 bases agree with TRBD1. The CDR3 totals 15 residues. Germline trimming cut 4 bases from V and 8 bases from J; bases unmatched to any gene: 13. Germline assignment: CDR1 GTSNPN and CDR2 SVGIG (reference sequence). The CDR3 region has the DNA TGTGCCTGGACAGGGACAGCCATGTCCGGAGAAAAACTGTTTTTT. This codes for CAWTGTAMSGEKLFF.

This clonotype came up many times. The chain uses TRBV29-1 and TRBJ2-2, with 9 bases lining up with TRBD1. CDR3 length: 14 amino acids. After removal of 4 bases from V and 1 base from J, the junction contained 1 base not matched to a gene. The germline V gene has CDR1 SQVTM and CDR2 ANQGSEA. The CDR3 nucleotides are TGCAGCGTTGCGGGACAGGGGAACACCGGGGAGCTGTTTTTT. It specifies CSVAGQGNTGELFF.

This clonotype appeared many times. The V call is TRBV20-1, the J call TRBJ1-1, with D perhaps matching TRBD1 (6 bases). Per the germline V gene, CDR1 is DFQATT and CDR2 is SNEGSKA (reference sequence). The CDR3 runs 12 residues. V was pared by 1 base and J by 4 bases, with 7 bases between. The CDR3 loop is CSARGGGTEAFF. In DNA form, the CDR3 reads TGCAGTGCTAGAGGAGGGGGCACTGAAGCTTTCTTT.

The sample holds many counts of this clonotype. The V gene is TRBV21-1, the J gene TRBJ1-6; TRBD1, the table's D call, lacks a check against the DNA. TRBV21-1 is a listed pseudogene. The CDR3 length is 21 residues. DNA for the CDR3: TGTGCCAGCAGCAAAGTTTGGGAAAAGACAGGCTACAGCTCCTATAATTCACCCCTCCACTTT. Protein sequence: CASSKVWEKTGYSSYNSPLHF.